Following are 11 T cell receptor beta chains from one sample sequenced in a study of cytomegalovirus exposure and HLA in healthy donors. Use of 60 Vbeta and 13 Jbeta primers characterized the PCR. Sequencing was performed with immunoSEQ multiplex PCR; in TCRdb, only in-frame clones are kept and a portion is missing. Altogether about 180,000 clones are present, approximately 82% being singletons, with the ten largest covering around 1.2%. The sequencing input was PBMCs. The receptor set was obtained from a girl aged 2 to 10 in good health and CMV-seropositive.

This clone was found once. V gene TRBV28 combines with J gene TRBJ1-5; 7 bases agree with TRBD1. There are 17 residues in the CDR3. V dropped 5 bases and J dropped 4; count of bases not matched to a gene: 14. Germline V gives CDR1 MDHEN, CDR2 SYDVKM. The CDR3: CASSPRWAGQANQPQHF. The CDR3 DNA sequence: TGTGCCAGCAGTCCACGGTGGGCCGGACAGGCTAATCAGCCCCAGCATTTT. The whole variable domain, remainder taken from reference TRBV28 and TRBJ1-5, is DVKVTQSSRYLVKRTGEKVFLECVQDMDHENMFWYRQDPGLGLRLIYFSYDVKMKEKGDIPEGYSVSREKKERFSLILESASTNQTSMYLCASSPRWAGQANQPQHFGDGTRLSIL.

The chain has TRBV7-6 and TRBJ2-7, with 8 nucleotides matching TRBD1. The CDR3 contains 16 residues. V was pared by 2 bases and J by 4 bases, with 10 bases of the junction left unmatched. Germline loops: CDR1 SGHVS, CDR2 FNYEAQ. CDR3 protein: CASSLMSQDRGYEQYF. The CDR3 bases are TGTGCCAGCAGCTTAATGTCCCAAGACAGGGGATACGAGCAGTACTTC.

The sample holds a few counts of this clone. This chain links TRBV11-3 with TRBJ1-2; 8 positions match TRBD1. The CDR3 sequence is 14 residues long. After removal of 5 bases from V and 3 bases from J, the junction contained 5 bases not matched to a gene. Germline assignment: CDR1 SGHNT and CDR2 YENEEA. The CDR3 bases are TGTGCCAGCAGCCCCGACAGGGGTGACTATGGCTACACCTTC. Translation gives CASSPDRGDYGYTF.

The chain has TRBV9 and TRBJ1-1, with D possibly being TRBD1 (6 bases). V lost 8 bases to trimming and J lost 1 base, with 15 bases between them. The germline CDR1 and CDR2 sequences are SGDLS and YYNGEE. This CDR3 spans 14 amino acids. CDR3 DNA: TGTGCCAGTGGGGAGAGGGGACAGAACACTGAAGCTTTCTTT. Amino acid sequence: CASGERGQNTEAFF.

The chain combines TRBV5-1 with TRBJ1-4, with D maybe TRBD1 (6 bases). V was cut by 0 bases and J by 3 bases, with 18 bases left in between. CDR1 and CDR2 (germline): SGHRS, YFSETQ. The CDR3 covers 18 residues. CDR3 protein: CASSLAWTETRANEKLFF. As DNA, the CDR3 is TGCGCCAGCAGCTTGGCCTGGACAGAGACTCGAGCTAATGAAAAACTGTTTTTT. The full variable domain, completed using reference TRBV5-1 and TRBJ1-4, is KAGVTQTPRYLIKTRGQQVTLSCSPISGHRSVSWYQQTPGQGLQFLFEYFSETQRNKGNFPGRFSGRQFSNSRSEMNVSTLELGDSALYLCASSLAWTETRANEKLFFGSGTQLSVL.

The J gene is TRBJ2-1, the V gene TRBV29-1; D perhaps matches TRBD1 (5 bases). The CDR3 extends over 12 amino acids. Germline assignment: CDR1 SQVTM and CDR2 ANQGSEA. The V end lost 7 bases, the J end lost 6 bases, and 13 bases lay between the germline ends. The CDR3 DNA reads as TGCAGCGCCGAGATAGGGGCCAATGAGCAGTTCTTC. Amino acids: CSAEIGANEQFF.

The chain couples TRBV27 to TRBJ2-7; 9 bases are shared with TRBD1. Germline lookup yields CDR1 MNHEY and CDR2 SMNVEV (reference sequence). The CDR3 loop spans 15 amino acids. After removal of 2 bases from V and 1 base from J, the junction contained 3 bases not matched to a gene. CDR3 protein: CASSLIGQGSYEQYF. The CDR3 bases are TGTGCCAGCAGTTTAATTGGACAGGGGTCCTACGAGCAGTACTTC.

This clone was observed a single time. The junction and the germline gene differ at one end; a read error may be behind it. The chain joins TRBV5-1 to TRBJ1-6; D gene ambiguous. This CDR3 contains 15 residues. From germline, CDR1 is SGHRS and CDR2 YFSETQ. For the CDR3, the DNA is TGCGCCAGCAGTTTGGCCGAGAGGAGAGATTCACCCCTCCACTTT. Protein: CASSLAERRDSPLHF.

A few counts support this clone. The J gene is TRBJ2-3, the V gene TRBV6-6; 8 bases agree with TRBD2. The length of the CDR3 is 14 residues. CDR1 is MNHNY, CDR2 SVGAGI, per germline (reference sequence). V dropped 6 bases and J dropped 3; count of bases not matched to a gene: 5. CDR3 nucleotide sequence: TGTGCCAGCAGGACAAGCGGGAGTACAGATACGCAGTATTTT. Translating gives CASRTSGSTDTQYF.

About this clone: The sample carries other DNA sequences with the same CDR3. V is TRBV5-1 and J is TRBJ1-1, with D perhaps TRBD1 (6 bases). Germline lookup yields CDR1 SGHRS and CDR2 YFSETQ. V was cut by 4 bases and J by 3 bases, with 13 bases left in between. This CDR3 contains 14 residues. CDR3 loop: CASSLRGEYTEAFF. In DNA form, the CDR3 reads TGCGCCAGCAGCCTCAGGGGTGAGTACACTGAAGCTTTCTTT.

V usage is TRBV27 and J usage is TRBJ2-7; TRBD2 aligns across 8 bases. The V and J ends lost 3 bases and 4 bases, in that order; junction bases with no gene match: 8. This CDR3 is 15 amino acids long. CDR1 MNHEY and CDR2 SMNVEV come from the germline V gene (reference sequence). CDR3 protein: CASSFEAGVVYEQYF. CDR3 in DNA: TGTGCCAGCAGTTTCGAAGCGGGAGTTGTATACGAGCAGTACTTC.